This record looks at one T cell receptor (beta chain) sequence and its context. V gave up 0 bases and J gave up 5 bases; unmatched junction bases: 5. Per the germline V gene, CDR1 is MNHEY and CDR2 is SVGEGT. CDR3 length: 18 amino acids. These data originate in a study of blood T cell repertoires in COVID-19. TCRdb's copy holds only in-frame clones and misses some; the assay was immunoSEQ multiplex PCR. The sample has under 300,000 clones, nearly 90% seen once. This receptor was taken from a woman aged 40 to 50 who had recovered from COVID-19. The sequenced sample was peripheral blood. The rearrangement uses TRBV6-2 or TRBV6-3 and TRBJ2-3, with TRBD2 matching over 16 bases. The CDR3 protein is CASSYSGLAGGLVDTQYF. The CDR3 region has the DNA TGTGCCAGCAGTTACTCGGGACTAGCGGGGGGGCTCGTAGATACGCAGTATTTT.